This TCR beta chain was captured in a study of T cells in Graves' hyperthyroidism and ophthalmopathy. Overall study results and limits: Also found in blood were most expanded thyroid clonotypes above 0.001.

This CDR3 has 14 amino acids. The V gene lost 4 bases and the J gene lost 10 bases, with 18 bases spanning the gap. Germline loops: CDR1 SGHRS, CDR2 YFSETQ. Uncontrolled infection, other autoimmune disease, pregnancy or lactation disqualified patients from enrolment. Extraction of PBMCs used 10 ml of fresh peripheral blood. There are many counts of this clonotype. Its antigen remains unknown. The source material, RNA transcripts, was used to amplify TCR beta CDR3 regions. With the HTBI primer set, the TCR CDR3 went through a first round of RT-PCR. TCRdb processed the multiplex PCR reads anew with MiXCR; each CDR3 protein has one entry. The sample consists of more than 500,000 distinct CDR3 sequences, around 15% of them appearing once.

The rearrangement links TRBV5-1 to TRBJ2-1; no firm D call. The sequence was obtained from a woman between 25 and 40 years old with Graves' hyperthyroidism. Source material: blood. CDR3 amino acids: CASSLSTLLPEQFF. CDR3 DNA: TGCGCCAGCAGCCTTTCGACGCTACTGCCAGAGCAGTTCTTC.